This T cell receptor (beta chain) was profiled in a study of a mutant IDH1 vaccine in newly diagnosed glioma (dated by TCRdb to the early 2020s). About the investigation overall: Across visits V03 through V10, patients got a total of eight vaccinations, given in weeks 1, 3, 5, 7, 11, 15, 19 and 23. Peripheral blood was drawn at six visits: V03 (baseline), V05, V07, V10, V12 and V13. Vaccination started 4-6 weeks after radiotherapy alone, or was given together with temozolomide cycles in the groups whose treatment included chemotherapy. Before enrollment, most patients had been given radiochemotherapy with temozolomide as standard therapy, while the rest had received either radiotherapy alone or temozolomide alone. Longitudinal TCRB deep sequencing was done for 20 to 25 treated patients, wherever samples were available for exploratory analyses. The approximately 33 treated patients were 62.5% male and about 40% female, with a mean age of around 40 years.

Results and caveats for the whole study, not just this receptor: Across multiple MHC alleles, vaccine-induced immune responses were seen in more than 80% of patients. Changes in the top peripheral T cell clonotypes picked up by TCRB sequencing did not appear to be linked to pseudoprogression. The authors stated that sample limitations prevented analyses of patient blood samples from being reproduced. PBMC samples for TCRB deep sequencing were selected based on availability.

The method behind the library was the immunoSEQ multiplex PCR assay. Rearranged TCR beta chain sequences were amplified using the hsTCRB Kit according to the manufacturer's protocol. An Illumina MiSeq was used to sequence the TCRB libraries. Regarding the original processing steps: The kit vendor's proprietary platform handled demultiplexing, trimming and gene mapping. TCRdb limited this immuneACCESS table to in-frame rearrangements with V and J called. A share of clones is missing; checked studies link under half to unresolved V genes, and the rest is unexplained. V, J and clone size reflect that table, while D and trimming were determined from the DNA. For this sample there are about 53,000 clones; 82% appear just once. The top ten constitute over 3% of the sample. The cysteine opens and the phenylalanine closes a CDR3 of 12 amino acids. Only the CDR3 DNA stays, 36 bases, in frame from base 1. For CDR1 and CDR2, the germline V gene lists SGHRS and YFSETQ. V and J are truncated by 6 bases and 10 bases respectively, leaving an intervening sequence of 16 bases.

Sample time point, as interpreted from the label and publication: week 5, during vaccination. A 20-mer mutant IDH1 peptide at 300 micrograms in Montanide made up each vaccine dose, which was injected subcutaneously together with topical imiquimod. Donors had newly diagnosed WHO grade 3 or 4 IDH1-mutant astrocytomas with loss of nuclear ATRX. The samples were drawn from NOA16, a multicentre, single-arm, open-label phase I trial in Germany that tested a mutant IDH1 peptide vaccine in humans for the first time. Genomic DNA for TCRB sequencing was extracted from EDTA blood using the DNeasy Blood and Tissue Kit. Concerning this clone itself: The specificity of this receptor is unknown. No much larger clone exists at a distance of one base, and base qualities are not known.

The sequences come from PBMCs, collected from a glioma patient whose treatment included an IDH1 peptide vaccine. This receptor was identified in a woman under 30 with glioma. Some clones in this sample may be carry-over from other donors' samples. The chain is made from TRBV5-1 and TRBJ1-2; TRBD1 might be the D gene, on 6 matching bases. The sequenced DNA is TGCGCCAGCACCCTAGAACAGGGAGCCTACACCTTC. Its coded protein is CASTLEQGAYTF.